The 7 T cell receptor beta chains presented below share a single source sample, sequenced in a study of blood T cell repertoires in COVID-19. Assay: immunoSEQ multiplex PCR; the TCRdb copy retains only in-frame clones and omits some. The sample holds more than 300,000 clones, roughly 89% seen once. Source material: peripheral blood. The receptors originated from a woman aged 18-29 years who had recovered from COVID-19.

V gene TRBV4-2 combines with J gene TRBJ2-1; TRBD2 matches at 8 bases. Germline trimming cut 3 bases from V and 4 bases from J; bases unmatched to any gene: 5. The CDR3 spans 15 residues. Germline V gene sequence: CDR1 LGHNA, CDR2 YNFKEQ. The CDR3 DNA reads TGTGCCAGCAGCCAGACGACTAGCGATTACAATGAGCAGTTCTTC. Translated, it gives CASSQTTSDYNEQFF.

This clone was detected only once. The rearrangement links TRBV30 to TRBJ1-3, with D possibly matching TRBD1 (5 bases). The V gene's germline CDR1 is GTSNPN and CDR2 SVGIG (reference sequence). Trimming removed 0 bases at V and 4 bases at J, with 10 bases between. The CDR3 consists of 14 residues. For the CDR3, the DNA is TGTGCCTGGAGTGTACGGGGGAAAGGAAACACCATATATTTT. It codes for CAWSVRGKGNTIYF. Based on the CDR3 plus reference TRBV30 and TRBJ1-3, the full variable domain is SQTIHQWPATLVQPVGSPLSLECTVEGTSNPNLYWYRQAAGRGLQLLFYSVGIGQISSEVPQNLSASRPQDRQFILSSKKLLLSDSGFYLCAWSVRGKGNTIYFGEGSWLTVV.

The chain combines TRBV11-3 with TRBJ2-1; 10 nucleotides agree with TRBD1. With V trimmed by 6 bases and J by 4 bases, 6 bases remained unmatched. The CDR3 covers 15 residues. The germline V gene has CDR1 SGHNT and CDR2 YENEEA. Here the CDR3 reads CASSSGTGVYNEQFF. The CDR3 nucleotides read TGTGCCAGCAGTTCAGGGACAGGGGTTTACAATGAGCAGTTCTTC.

The V gene is TRBV7-7, the J gene TRBJ2-1; 8 nucleotides line up with TRBD1. The CDR3 loop spans 15 amino acids. The V gene end was trimmed by 5 bases and the J gene end by 10 bases; junction bases not matched to a gene: 13. Per germline, CDR1 SSHAT and CDR2 FNYEAQ (reference sequence). The DNA for the CDR3 is TGTGCCAGCAGCCCAGGGGGCGCCCGGTTCCGGGAGCAGTTCTTC. As protein: CASSPGGARFREQFF.

This sequence joins TRBV7-8 and TRBJ1-1; a possible D gene is TRBD1 (5 bases). This CDR3 is 14 amino acids long. The V and J ends lost 1 base and 5 bases respectively, with 11 bases between them. Germline CDR1 and CDR2: SGHVS and FQNEAQ. In nucleotides, the CDR3 is TGTGCCAGCAGCTTAGTCCAGGGCCGTACTGAAGCTTTCTTT. It yields the protein CASSLVQGRTEAFF.

V and J are TRBV5-4 and TRBJ2-5; the D gene is possibly TRBD2 (5 bases). This CDR3 has 12 residues. The germline V and J ends were trimmed by 9 bases and 2 bases, with 11 bases remaining between them. Germline loops: CDR1 SGHNT, CDR2 YYREEE (reference sequence). The CDR3 loop is CATQRGQETQYF. CDR3 bases: TGTGCCACCCAACGGGGTCAAGAGACCCAGTACTTC. Supplemented by reference TRBV5-4 and TRBJ2-5, the full variable domain reads ETGVTQSPTHLIKTRGQQVTLRCSSQSGHNTVSWYQQALGQGPQFIFQYYREEENGRGNFPPRFSGLQFPNYSSELNVNALELDDSALYLCATQRGQETQYFGPGTRLLVL.

The rearrangement joins TRBV6-2 or TRBV6-3 to TRBJ1-1; D is undetermined. Germline V gene data show CDR1 as MNHEY and CDR2 as SVGEGT. The CDR3 consists of 12 residues. Trimming shortened V by 2 bases and J by 5 bases, and 6 bases separated the two germline ends. CDR3 nucleotide sequence: TGTGCCAGCAGTTACCGAGAGACTGAAGCTTTCTTT. Protein sequence: CASSYRETEAFF.